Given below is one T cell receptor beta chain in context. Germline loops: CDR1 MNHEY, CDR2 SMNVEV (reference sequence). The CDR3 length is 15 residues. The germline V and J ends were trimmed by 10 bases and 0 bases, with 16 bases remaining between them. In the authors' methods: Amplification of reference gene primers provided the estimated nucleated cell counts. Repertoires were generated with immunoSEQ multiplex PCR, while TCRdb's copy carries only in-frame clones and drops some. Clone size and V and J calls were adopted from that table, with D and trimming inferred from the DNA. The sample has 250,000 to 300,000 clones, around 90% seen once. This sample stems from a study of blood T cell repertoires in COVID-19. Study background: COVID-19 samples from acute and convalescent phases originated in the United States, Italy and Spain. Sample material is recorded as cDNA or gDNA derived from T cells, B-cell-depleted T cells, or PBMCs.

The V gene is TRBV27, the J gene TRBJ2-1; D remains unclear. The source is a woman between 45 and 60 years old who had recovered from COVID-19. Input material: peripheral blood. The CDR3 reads CATTSHRSSYNEQFF. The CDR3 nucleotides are TGTGCCACCACGTCCCATCGGAGCTCCTACAATGAGCAGTTCTTC.